Listed below are T cell receptor beta chains from one sample, sequenced in a study of blood T cell repertoires in COVID-19. Some clones are missing from TCRdb's copy, which holds only in-frame ones; the method was immunoSEQ multiplex PCR. The table has 250,000 to 350,000 clones, roughly 89% seen once; the top ten hold less than 2%. The source material was PBMCs or T cells enriched from blood (not recorded which). The source is a woman aged 18-35 years with acute COVID-19. CDR3s include the opening cysteine and the closing phenylalanine or tryptophan. The D gene is left open where the match is weak. Size is omitted from some rows. Given values are once, few, many or a class for expanded clones.

V gene: TRBV7-3
D gene: -
J gene: TRBJ2-7
clone size: -
CDR3 protein: CASSLTQGSPYEQYF
CDR3 DNA: TGTGCCAGCAGCTTAACGCAGGGATCGCCCTACGAGCAGTACTTC

V gene: TRBV28
D gene: TRBD1
J gene: TRBJ2-1
clone size: -
CDR3 protein: CASRGTDRLEGNEQFF
CDR3 DNA: TGTGCCAGCAGGGGGACGGACAGGCTCGAGGGGAATGAGCAGTTCTTC

V gene: TRBV5-5
D gene: TRBD1
J gene: TRBJ1-6
clone size: -
CDR3 protein: CASSLEGAASPLHF
CDR3 DNA: TGTGCCAGCAGCTTAGAGGGGGCGGCGTCACCCCTCCACTTT

V gene: TRBV18
D gene: TRBD1
J gene: TRBJ2-7
clone size: -
CDR3 protein: CASSAQNPFDRVFYEQYF
CDR3 DNA: TGTGCCAGCTCAGCCCAAAACCCTTTTGACAGGGTCTTCTACGAGCAGTACTTC

V gene: TRBV28
D gene: TRBD1
J gene: TRBJ1-5
clone size: once
CDR3 protein: CASSDRVSNQPQHF
CDR3 DNA: TGTGCCAGCAGCGACAGGGTGAGCAATCAGCCCCAGCATTTT

V gene: TRBV28
D gene: -
J gene: TRBJ2-2
clone size: -
CDR3 protein: CASSFPSDYSVGTGELFF
CDR3 DNA: TGTGCCAGCAGTTTCCCTTCAGACTATAGCGTAGGCACCGGGGAGCTGTTTTTT

V gene: TRBV3-1/TRBV3-2
D gene: -
J gene: TRBJ2-3
clone size: -
CDR3 protein: CASSLGINRADTQYF
CDR3 DNA: TGTGCCAGCAGCCTCGGGATCAACAGGGCTGATACGCAGTATTTT

V gene: TRBV28
D gene: TRBD1
J gene: TRBJ1-2
clone size: few
CDR3 protein: CASSLGQGAGGYTF
CDR3 DNA: TGTGCCAGCAGTCTTGGACAGGGGGCGGGTGGCTACACCTTC

V gene: TRBV25-1
D gene: TRBD1
J gene: TRBJ1-2
clone size: few
CDR3 protein: CASSPAGTGGYGYTF
CDR3 DNA: TGTGCCAGCAGTCCCGCCGGGACAGGGGGCTATGGCTACACCTTC

V gene: TRBV12-5
D gene: -
J gene: TRBJ1-5
clone size: -
CDR3 protein: CASGLVIGTEGPYSNQPQHF
CDR3 DNA: TGTGCTAGTGGTTTGGTAATCGGCACGGAGGGGCCCTATAGCAATCAGCCCCAGCATTTT

V gene: TRBV7-3
D gene: TRBD1
J gene: TRBJ1-4
clone size: -
CDR3 protein: CASSLGPSGTGFNEKLFF
CDR3 DNA: TGTGCCAGCAGCTTAGGCCCTTCCGGGACAGGGTTTAATGAAAAACTGTTTTTT

V gene: TRBV2
D gene: TRBD2
J gene: TRBJ2-7
clone size: -
CDR3 protein: CASKRDNEQYF
CDR3 DNA: TGTGCCAGCAAGCGGGATAACGAGCAGTACTTC

V gene: TRBV7-9
D gene: TRBD1
J gene: TRBJ2-5
clone size: -
CDR3 protein: CASSLAQGVQETQYF
CDR3 DNA: TGTGCCAGCAGCTTAGCCCAGGGGGTCCAAGAGACCCAGTACTTC

V gene: TRBV15
D gene: TRBD1
J gene: TRBJ1-4
clone size: -
CDR3 protein: CATRGTGAVGEKLFF
CDR3 DNA: TGTGCCACCAGAGGAACAGGGGCGGTGGGTGAAAAACTGTTTTTT

V gene: TRBV7-6
D gene: -
J gene: TRBJ2-6
clone size: once
CDR3 protein: CASSLDGAGANVLTF
CDR3 DNA: TGTGCCAGCAGCTTAGATGGAGCTGGGGCCAACGTCCTGACTTTC

V gene: TRBV30
D gene: TRBD1
J gene: TRBJ1-1
clone size: -
CDR3 protein: CAWSVGGTGQNTEAFF
CDR3 DNA: TGTGCCTGGAGTGTTGGAGGGACAGGGCAGAACACTGAAGCTTTCTTT